Each of the 28 T cell receptor beta chains below was sequenced from the same sample in a study of OX40 agonist ivuxolimab in advanced cancers. The assay was immunoSEQ multiplex PCR, and TCRdb's table has in-frame clones only and misses some. The sample contains about 11,000 clones, roughly 70% of which appear only once. The source was CD4+ or CD8+ T cells sorted from blood, collected in a trial of the OX40 agonist ivuxolimab. These receptors all come from an adult with an advanced solid tumor such as melanoma, head and neck, liver or kidney cancer.

This chain connects TRBV6-1 to TRBJ1-1; D perhaps matches TRBD1 (6 bases). There are 19 residues in the CDR3. The germline gives CDR1 MNHNS, CDR2 SASEGT. V lost 4 bases and J lost 1, with 25 bases in between. CDR3 region: CASSGTRGGENRRNTEAFF. CDR3 bases: TGTGCCAGCAGTGGGACGAGAGGGGGGGAGAACCGACGGAACACTGAAGCTTTCTTT.

J is TRBJ2-1 and V is TRBV7-2; 9 bases are shared with TRBD2. V trimming: 1 base; J trimming: 4 bases; junction bases outside the gene matches: 8. Germline values: CDR1 SGHTA, CDR2 FQGNSA. CDR3 size: 17 residues. CDR3 region: CASSLVPGLALYNEQFF. CDR3 nucleotide sequence: TGTGCCAGCAGCTTAGTTCCCGGACTAGCGCTATACAATGAGCAGTTCTTC.

CDR3 loop: CASSESSDTTYEQYF. CDR3 bases: TGCGCCAGCAGTGAGTCGAGCGACACTACCTACGAGCAGTACTTC. The rearrangement links TRBV10-1 to TRBJ2-7; D call uncertain. Between the trimmed V and J ends, which lost 0 bases and 2 bases, there was a span of 11 bases. Germline CDR1 reads WNHNN; CDR2 reads SYGVQD (reference sequence). The CDR3 has 15 residues.

The chain recombines TRBV5-1 with TRBJ2-2, with a possible D match to TRBD2 (5 bases). The CDR3 runs 16 residues. Germline CDR1 SGHRS, CDR2 YFSETQ. V lost 0 bases and J 3 bases, leaving 12 bases between the germline ends. The CDR3 sequence: CASSLAGLAHTGELFF. The DNA of the CDR3 is TGCGCCAGCAGCTTGGCCGGGCTAGCACACACCGGGGAGCTGTTTTTT.

This clone was seen just once. The chain employs TRBV19 and TRBJ2-7; D ambiguous. This CDR3 is 14 amino acids long. The germline CDR1 and CDR2 sequences are LNHDA and SQIVND (reference sequence). V was clipped by 3 bases and J by 2 bases, with 11 bases between them. The CDR3 DNA reads TGTGCCAGTAGTATTAACCTAGACCCCTACGAGCAGTACTTC. Protein product: CASSINLDPYEQYF. Full variable domain (outside the CDR3, taken from reference TRBV19 and TRBJ2-7): DGGITQSPKYLFRKEGQNVTLSCEQNLNHDAMYWYRQDPGQGLRLIYYSQIVNDFQKGDIAEGYSVSREKKESFPLTVTSAQKNPTAFYLCASSINLDPYEQYFGPGTRLTVT.

This clone was detected only once. V and J are TRBV9 and TRBJ1-5; D gene ambiguous. This CDR3 spans 14 amino acids. Trimming pared 0 bases from V and 8 bases from J, leaving 12 bases between. The germline V gene encodes CDR1 SGDLS and CDR2 YYNGEE. The DNA for the CDR3 is TGTGCCAGCAGCGTAGAGCCGGGTCTAAAGCCCCAGCATTTT. Its translation is CASSVEPGLKPQHF.

The chain uses TRBV7-9 and TRBJ2-1, with D hard to call. This CDR3 has 13 residues. V gave up 5 bases and J gave up 8 bases, with 13 bases separating them. Germline-derived CDR1 and CDR2 are SEHNR and FQNEAQ (reference sequence). The CDR3 DNA is TGTGCCAGCAGCCCCGGCCCCAATTATGAGCAGTTCTTC. It is translated as CASSPGPNYEQFF.

The rearrangement joins TRBV19 to TRBJ2-7; D is uncertain. V lost 1 base, J lost 0 bases, and 10 bases lay in between. The CDR3 consists of 15 residues. The germline V gene has CDR1 LNHDA and CDR2 SQIVND (reference sequence). Written as DNA, the CDR3 is TGTGCCAGTAGTATAGGCCCGGGCCCCTCCTACGAGCAGTACTTC. Translation gives CASSIGPGPSYEQYF.

This clone was observed a few times. The chain uses TRBV7-9 and TRBJ2-5; 13 nucleotides agree with TRBD2. V shed 5 bases, J shed 5 bases, and the junction held 8 bases outside the gene matches. The length of the CDR3 is 16 residues. CDR1 and CDR2 from the germline V gene are SEHNR and FQNEAQ (reference sequence). The CDR3 sequence: CASSAGTSGISETQYF. CDR3 in DNA: TGTGCCAGCAGCGCCGGGACTAGCGGGATCTCGGAGACCCAGTACTTC.

CDR3 protein: CAWGGLLGKEQFF. In DNA form, the CDR3 reads TGTGCCTGGGGGGGACTATTGGGCAAGGAGCAGTTCTTC. The V and J genes are TRBV30 and TRBJ2-1, with 7 bases that match TRBD2. J gave up 10 bases and V 5 bases, and 11 bases lay outside the gene matches. Germline-derived CDR1 and CDR2 are GTSNPN and SVGIG (reference sequence). This CDR3 region has 13 residues.

V and J are TRBV4-2 and TRBJ2-6; D perhaps matches TRBD1 (6 bases). This CDR3 region has 16 residues. CDR1 and CDR2 (germline): LGHNA, YNFKEQ. Trimming took 0 bases from V and 0 from J, leaving 6 bases between them. Here the CDR3 reads CASSQEDSSGANVLTF. The CDR3 DNA sequence: TGTGCCAGCAGCCAAGAGGACAGCTCTGGGGCCAACGTCCTGACTTTC.

The chain carries TRBV7-6 and TRBJ1-1; D possibly corresponds to TRBD1 (5 bases). Germline V gene lookup returns CDR1 SGHVS and CDR2 FNYEAQ. The CDR3 runs to 16 residues. The V end was cut by 5 bases, the J end by 4 bases, with 20 bases between. The CDR3 coding sequence is TGTGCCAGCAGCCACACCGGGACGGGGAAGGGCACTGAAGCTTTCTTT. Its protein product is CASSHTGTGKGTEAFF. The full variable domain, rest sourced from reference TRBV7-6 and TRBJ1-1, is GAGVSQSPRYKVTKRGQDVALRCDPISGHVSLYWYRQALGQGPEFLTYFNYEAQQDKSGLPNDRFSAERPEGSISTLTIQRTEQRDSAMYRCASSHTGTGKGTEAFFGQGTRLTVV.

V gene TRBV7-1 combines with J gene TRBJ1-2; possibly TRBD1 for D (6 bases). TRBV7-1 is given ORF status, its function remaining uncertain. This CDR3 spans 16 amino acids. V was pared by 4 bases and J by 3 bases, with 18 bases between. CDR3 region: CASSLDRSGAYYGYTF. The CDR3 DNA is TGTGCCAGCAGCTTAGATCGGTCGGGGGCTTACTATGGCTACACCTTC.

The rearrangement links TRBV10-3 to TRBJ2-2; D unclear. The CDR3 is 15 residues long. Trimming left V 7 bases short and J 0 bases short, with 12 bases between. Germline V gene lookup returns CDR1 ENHRY and CDR2 SYGVKD. CDR3: CAITSWPSNTGELFF. The CDR3, as DNA: TGTGCCATCACAAGTTGGCCCTCGAACACCGGGGAGCTGTTTTTT.

V usage is TRBV9 and J usage is TRBJ2-1; 11 bases match TRBD2. From germline, CDR1 is SGDLS and CDR2 YYNGEE. This CDR3 contains 17 residues. Trimming at V came to 2 bases and at J to 3 bases, leaving 7 bases not matched to a gene. CDR3 amino acids: CASSVEGGLAVYNEQFF. CDR3 DNA: TGTGCCAGCAGCGTGGAAGGGGGACTAGCGGTCTACAATGAGCAGTTCTTC. The whole variable domain, remainder taken from reference TRBV9 and TRBJ2-1, is DSGVTQTPKHLITATGQRVTLRCSPRSGDLSVYWYQQSLDQGLQFLIQYYNGEERAKGNILERFSAQQFPDLHSELNLSSLELGDSALYFCASSVEGGLAVYNEQFFGPGTRLTVL.

In this sample, this clone turned up a few times. At the DNA level, this CDR3 is encoded by other sequences in the same sample as well. J is TRBJ2-7 and V is TRBV29-1, with D unresolved. V gave up 1 base and J gave up 0 bases, with 7 bases separating them. This CDR3 comprises 13 residues. The germline V gene encodes CDR1 SQVTM and CDR2 ANQGSEA. The CDR3, as DNA: TGCAGCGTTGAAGGTGGCCACTCCTACGAGCAGTACTTC. This translates into CSVEGGHSYEQYF.

The chain is built from TRBV28 and TRBJ2-1, with TRBD1 matching over 9 bases. The trim removed 5 bases at V and 8 bases at J, leaving 7 bases unmatched. The V gene's germline CDR1 is MDHEN and CDR2 SYDVKM. The CDR3 runs to 14 residues. CDR3 bases: TGTGCCAGCAGTGCCGGGACAGGGTCCGATGAGCAGTTCTTC. Protein: CASSAGTGSDEQFF.

This chain links TRBV13 with TRBJ2-1; D is undetermined. This CDR3 comprises 14 residues. Per germline, CDR1 PRHDT and CDR2 FYEKMQ (reference sequence). Trimming stripped 1 base from V and 5 bases from J, with 9 bases between. The CDR3 bases are TGTGCCAGCAGCTTAGCGGACCTTAACAATGAGCAGTTCTTC. It translates to CASSLADLNNEQFF.

J is TRBJ1-1 and V is TRBV7-9; D ambiguous. Germline CDR1 reads SEHNR; CDR2 reads FQNEAQ (reference sequence). Trimming removed 2 bases from V and 4 bases from J, with 2 bases in between. CDR3 size: 11 residues. In nucleotides, the CDR3 is TGTGCCAGCAGCTTAACCACTGAAGCTTTCTTT. It is translated as CASSLTTEAFF.

J is TRBJ2-5 and V is TRBV6-6; D is unclear. V lost 7 bases and J lost 4, with 13 bases in between. This CDR3 is 13 amino acids long. Germline CDR1 MNHNY, CDR2 SVGAGI (reference sequence). The chain's CDR3 is CASTDVALETQYF. The CDR3 nucleotides are TGTGCCAGCACCGACGTGGCGTTAGAGACCCAGTACTTC.

This chain uses TRBV5-1 with TRBJ1-5; D is unresolved. Germline values: CDR1 SGHRS, CDR2 YFSETQ. Between the trimmed V and J ends, which lost 0 bases and 0 bases, there was a span of 1 base. The CDR3 loop spans 13 amino acids. The CDR3 sequence: CASSLDSNQPQHF. The CDR3, as DNA: TGCGCCAGCAGCTTGGATAGCAATCAGCCCCAGCATTTT.

This clone is labeled medium-sized. The chain combines TRBV10-1 with TRBJ2-2; no definite D call. Germline CDR1 WNHNN, CDR2 SYGVQD (reference sequence). V lost 3 bases, J lost 7 bases, and 6 bases lay in between. This CDR3 has 12 residues. The CDR3 loop is CASSDMGGELFF. The DNA for the CDR3 is TGCGCCAGCAGTGATATGGGCGGGGAGCTGTTTTTT.

This chain links TRBV7-9 with TRBJ2-7, with D perhaps matching TRBD1 (5 bases). Germline loops: CDR1 SEHNR, CDR2 FQNEAQ (reference sequence). This CDR3 has 15 amino acids. The V end was cut by 1 base, the J end by 5 bases, with 15 bases between. CDR3 amino acids: CASSLGFGQGHEQYF. The CDR3 DNA reads as TGTGCCAGCAGCTTAGGGTTCGGACAAGGGCACGAGCAGTACTTC.

This rearrangement joins TRBV28 to TRBJ2-7; D is possibly TRBD2 (5 bases). The CDR3 length is 14 residues. CDR1 is MDHEN, CDR2 SYDVKM, per germline. V lost 4 bases and J lost 4, with 14 bases in between. CDR3 nucleotides: TGTGCCAGCAGTTCAGGACCTAGCATGTACGAGCAGTACTTC. The encoded protein is CASSSGPSMYEQYF.

The rearrangement uses TRBV28 and TRBJ2-7, with 7 nucleotides matching TRBD1. The V gene end was trimmed by 5 bases and the J gene end by 6 bases; junction bases not matched to a gene: 10. CDR3 length: 14 amino acids. Germline-derived CDR1 and CDR2 are MDHEN and SYDVKM. The CDR3 DNA follows: TGTGCCAGCAGTCTCAAGACAGGGACCAGCGAGCAGTACTTC. This sequence encodes CASSLKTGTSEQYF.

This chain connects TRBV6-6 to TRBJ2-3; D uncertain. V lost 2 bases to trimming and J lost 4 bases, with 13 bases between them. In germline, CDR1 is MNHNY, CDR2 SVGAGI (reference sequence). The CDR3 extends over 15 amino acids. The CDR3 coding sequence is TGTGCCAGCAGTTACAACTTCGGCAGCTCAGATACGCAGTATTTT. Translating it yields CASSYNFGSSDTQYF.

The rearrangement links TRBV29-1 to TRBJ2-1, with no clear D. The CDR3 spans 12 residues. CDR1 and CDR2 from the germline V gene are SQVTM and ANQGSEA. This chain's CDR3 is CRGMGSYNEQFF. The CDR3 DNA reads as TGCAGAGGTATGGGCTCCTACAATGAGCAGTTCTTC.

V gene TRBV18 combines with J gene TRBJ1-1, with D possibly being TRBD1 (5 bases). The CDR3 is made up of 15 amino acids. V was cut by 0 bases and J by 7 bases, with 15 bases left in between. The germline gives CDR1 KGHSH, CDR2 LQKENI. The CDR3 loop reads CASSPPRKLGVEAFF. The CDR3 region has the DNA TGTGCCAGCTCACCACCCCGGAAATTAGGGGTTGAAGCTTTCTTT.